Listed below are T cell receptor beta chains from one sample, sequenced in a study of T cells expressing NK-cell markers. TCRdb re-analyzed the 5' RACE reads; it lists each CDR3 protein once, without DNA. This sample's clone table lists over 120,000 distinct CDR3 sequences. Sequencing used blood T cells: a sorted CD56 or NKG2C T cell subset, CD4+ or CD8+ T cells, or bulk PBMC T cells (not recorded which). The receptors derive from a man younger than 30 in good health. The CDR3 runs from the conserved cysteine through the conserved F or W.

TRBJ2-7 | TRBV5-1 | CASSLARAGYEQYF
TRBJ1-3 | TRBV29-1 | CSVDESRGQINTIYF
TRBJ2-2 | TRBV20-1 | CSASDRGSTGELFF
TRBJ2-3 | TRBV7-6 | CASSFLTPGTGSTDTQYF
TRBJ2-1 | TRBV7-9 | CASSFENGEQFF
TRBJ2-6 | TRBV4-1 | CASSPGPGANVLTF
TRBJ2-2 | TRBV4-2 | CASSLVVELVDTGELFF
TRBJ1-2 | TRBV6-2/TRBV6-3 | CASSYSAGPGYGYTF
TRBJ2-7 | TRBV20-1 | CSARPNKGPRGYEQYF
TRBJ2-7 | TRBV3-1 | CASSLEGLGNEQYF
TRBJ2-5 | TRBV21-1 | CASSNSLAGVISETQYF
TRBJ2-1 | TRBV2 | CASCRSSSYNEQFF
TRBJ2-5 | TRBV12-3/TRBV12-4 | CASSPDGGQETQYF
TRBJ2-2 | TRBV6-5 | CASSYWDRDTGELFF
TRBJ2-1 | TRBV4-1 | CASSQIAGGSYNEQFF